The subject of this entry is one TCR beta chain. Amplification yielded TCR beta CDR3 regions, with RNA transcripts as the source. First-round RT-PCR of the TCR CDR3 relied on the HTBI primer set. TCRdb passed the multiplex PCR reads through MiXCR, listing each CDR3 protein once. The table shows hundreds of thousands of distinct CDR3 sequences, with 25% occurring only once. The entry originates in a study of T cells in Graves' hyperthyroidism and ophthalmopathy. The CDR3 spans 11 residues. Germline V gene data show CDR1 as DFQATT and CDR2 as SNEGSKA (reference sequence). Trimming at V came to 6 bases and at J to 7 bases, leaving 3 bases not matched to a gene.

The sequencing input was blood. This TCR was sampled from a man in his fifties with Graves' hyperthyroidism. The chain links TRBV20-1 to TRBJ2-4, with 7 bases that match TRBD2. The CDR3 nucleotides read TGCAGTGCACCGCGGGGGAACATTCAGTACTTC. As protein: CSAPRGNIQYF.